These T cell receptor beta chains were read from a single sample in a study of control samples from healthy donors and cancer patients. This table comes from immunoSEQ multiplex PCR, and its TCRdb copy is limited to in-frame clones, with some not included. The sample contains roughly 150,000 clones, roughly 90% of which appear only once. The sample taken for sequencing was blood. The origin of the receptors is a man aged 25 to 40 in good health. Each CDR3 is given with its conserved first and last residue. The D gene is left open where the match is weak. The size entry is marked missing in some rows and otherwise reads once, few, many or a size class.

v_call,cdr3_length,clone_size,j_call,d_call,cdr3_aa,cdr3_nt
TRBV2,16,-,TRBJ1-2,TRBD1,CASSADRGGWGYGYTF,TGTGCCAGCAGTGCGGACAGGGGAGGATGGGGCTATGGCTACACCTTC
TRBV7-9,14,-,TRBJ1-2,TRBD1,CASSSALTGYGYTF,TGTGCCAGCAGCTCCGCTCTGACAGGGTATGGCTACACCTTC
TRBV21-1,15,-,TRBJ2-7,-,CASSKLRSGAYEQYF,TGTGCCAGCAGCAAACTTCGCAGCGGAGCCTACGAGCAGTACTTC
TRBV4-3,17,-,TRBJ2-3,TRBD2,CASSHPIAGGGPDTQYF,TGCGCCAGCAGCCACCCCATCGCGGGGGGCGGGCCAGATACGCAGTATTTT
TRBV19,15,-,TRBJ2-5,-,CASSIARGGTETQYF,TGTGCCAGTAGTATTGCAAGAGGGGGGACAGAGACCCAGTACTTC
TRBV6-4,13,-,TRBJ2-1,-,CASSDPGVHEQFF,TGTGCCAGCAGCGATCCCGGGGTCCATGAGCAGTTCTTC
TRBV18,16,-,TRBJ2-3,-,CASSPIAGDRTDTQYF,TGTGCCAGCTCACCAATCGCAGGGGACCGCACAGATACGCAGTATTTT
TRBV27,14,-,TRBJ1-2,-,CASSAPGDAYGYTF,TGTGCCAGCAGCGCTCCAGGGGACGCCTATGGCTACACCTTC
TRBV24-1,14,once,TRBJ2-7,-,CATSDGGTGKRQYF,TGTGCCACCAGTGATGGGGGGACCGGGAAGCGGCAGTACTTC
TRBV7-9,17,-,TRBJ2-3,TRBD2,CASSLMPSGRSTDTQYF,TGTGCCAGCAGCTTGATGCCTAGCGGTAGGAGCACAGATACGCAGTATTTT
TRBV7-8,15,-,TRBJ2-5,TRBD1,CASSQGQGAGQTQYF,TGTGCCAGCAGCCAGGGACAGGGGGCGGGACAGACCCAGTACTTC
TRBV25-1,15,-,TRBJ2-1,-,CASSEVGSRADEQFF,TGTGCCAGCAGTGAAGTGGGCTCGCGGGCGGATGAGCAGTTCTTC
TRBV6-4,13,-,TRBJ2-7,-,CASSAGPRGEQYF,TGTGCCAGCAGTGCCGGGCCCCGTGGCGAGCAGTACTTC
TRBV29-1,13,-,TRBJ1-2,TRBD1,CSVHGQGASGYTF,TGCAGCGTACATGGACAGGGGGCAAGCGGCTACACCTTC
TRBV5-1,14,-,TRBJ2-5,-,CASSLSGRQETQYF,TGCGCCAGCAGCTTGTCTGGCCGGCAAGAGACCCAGTACTTC
TRBV6-2/TRBV6-3,11,-,TRBJ2-7,-,CASSPFHEQYF,TGTGCCAGCAGTCCCTTTCACGAGCAGTACTTC
TRBV19,16,-,TRBJ2-7,-,CASSRIPGDTSYEQYF,TGTGCCAGTAGTAGAATTCCAGGGGACACCTCCTACGAGCAGTACTTC
TRBV3-1/TRBV3-2,19,once,TRBJ2-6,-,CASSQDGGFPFSGANVLTF,TGTGCCAGCAGCCAAGATGGGGGGTTCCCGTTTTCTGGGGCCAACGTCCTGACTTTC
TRBV25-1,11,-,TRBJ1-4,-,CASTLDEKLFF,TGTGCCAGCACTCTCGATGAAAAACTGTTTTTT